This TCR beta chain is drawn from a study of beta chain features in type 1 diabetes. Expressed TCRB transcripts were sequenced because the isolated RNA had all been reverse transcribed beforehand. Using immunoSEQ multiplex PCR, the repertoire was profiled, and TCRdb retains in-frame clones only, with some absent. The sample contains roughly 370,000 clones, about 14% of which appear only once. Deletions cut 4 bases from V and 7 bases from J, with 19 bases between. Germline V gives CDR1 MNHEY, CDR2 SMNVEV (reference sequence). The CDR3 covers 15 residues. The sample taken for sequencing was naive CD4+ T cells from blood. This chain uses TRBV27 with TRBJ1-2, with D possibly being TRBD1 (5 bases). This receptor was taken from a man between 25 and 39 years old in good health. CDR3 in DNA: TGTGCCAGCAGTTCTCCTTCAGGGAAAGTACGTGGCTACACCTTC. Translated, it gives CASSSPSGKVRGYTF.